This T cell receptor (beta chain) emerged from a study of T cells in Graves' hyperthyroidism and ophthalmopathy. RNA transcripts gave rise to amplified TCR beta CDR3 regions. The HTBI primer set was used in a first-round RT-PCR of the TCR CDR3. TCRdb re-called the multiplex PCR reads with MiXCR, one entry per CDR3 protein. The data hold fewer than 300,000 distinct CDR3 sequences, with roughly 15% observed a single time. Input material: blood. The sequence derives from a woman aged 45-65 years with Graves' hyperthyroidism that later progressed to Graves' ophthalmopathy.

This CDR3 is CASSLAGQQNEKLFF. DNA of the CDR3: TGTGCCAGCAGCTTGGCGGGACAGCAAAATGAAAAACTGTTTTTT. V is TRBV5-6 and J is TRBJ1-4; 7 positions agree with TRBD1. Germline V gives CDR1 SGHDT, CDR2 YYEEEE. J was trimmed by 5 bases and V by 0 bases; bases with no gene match: 4. CDR3 length: 15 residues.